The TCR beta chain described here comes from a study of T cell changes during pregnancy in multiple sclerosis. Profiled with immunoSEQ multiplex PCR; TCRdb holds only in-frame clones, not every one. The table lists fewer than 65,000 clones, around 93% of them singletons, with 1.5% to 2% in the top ten. Trimming removed 2 bases from V and 0 bases from J; junction bases left unmatched: 3. CDR3 length: 15 amino acids. Per the germline V gene, CDR1 is SGHNT and CDR2 is YYREEE (reference sequence). The chain links TRBV5-4 to TRBJ2-3; 7 nucleotides match TRBD2. The source material was peripheral blood, sampled in the second trimester of pregnancy. This clonotype was obtained from a female donor with multiple sclerosis, enrolled in a pregnancy study. The CDR3 DNA follows: TGTGCCAGCAGCTTCAGCGGGACTAGCACAGATACGCAGTATTTT. Translated, it gives CASSFSGTSTDTQYF.